This T cell receptor (beta chain) was observed in a study of STAT3 mutations in large granular lymphocyte leukemia (dated by TCRdb to between 2017 and 2020). In the study overall: In roughly half of the longitudinally sequenced T-LGLL patients, canonical activating STAT3 mutations were detected. One or more immunosuppressive therapy regimens were given to more than half of T-LGLL patients, and hematologic response was seen in over 35% of the treated patients. To reconstruct clonal hierarchy and dynamics, serial deep sequencing of TCRbeta CDR3 and STAT3 was performed in patients with T-cell large granular lymphocyte leukemia. From an initial cohort of 200 to 250 LGL patients, 15 to 20 representative T-LGLL cases were chosen for longitudinal sequencing of TCRbeta and STAT3. As controls within the study, a couple of patients with natural killer LGL leukemia were also sequenced longitudinally. Each patient was sequenced at an average of around 4 time points, ranging from 2 to 8 samplings. What the work shows at the level of the full study, not this receptor alone: The linking of therapy response to changes in TCR clonal burden was complicated by variable intervals between samplings and differing treatment regimens. Because no samples were available when a clone first appeared, clonal expansion was inferred from samplings taken at other points. Since codominant clonotypes persisted in some patients, a small but highly pathogenic clone may have gone undetected. TCR clonotype switching after therapy was observed in about 35% of the 18 patients, and all newly emerging clones were found to be STAT3 wild type. At least one immunodominant TCRbeta clonotype was present in every T-LGLL patient, and multiple immunodominant subclonotypes appeared in about half of the T-LGLL patients. The burden of the dominant TCR clone was higher than the STAT3 mutant burden in several patients, which suggests that the STAT3 mutation arose secondarily inside a clone that had already expanded.

The CDR3 covers 13 residues, taking in both the cysteine and the phenylalanine. Only the CDR3 part of the read is kept: 39 bases, read in frame from the first base. Germline trimming: 6 bases from V, 5 bases from J; junction bases outside gene matches: 7. From the germline V gene, CDR1 is SNHLY and CDR2 is FYNNEI. Note on this clone: What this receptor recognizes is not known. No base quality values were provided; no much bigger clone lies one nucleotide off.

TCRbeta libraries were sequenced on an Illumina MiSeq, and an average of roughly 41,000 productive templates per sample was obtained. The immunoSEQ assay, which uses multiplex PCR amplification, was used to generate TCRbeta CDR3 libraries. The published analysis was carried out like this. Repertoire diversity was calculated as previously defined, and values close to 0 indicated extremely monoclonal samples. TCRdb took over this immuneACCESS table, retaining in-frame rearrangements with V and J assigned. Such tables are incomplete; in checked studies, under half of the missing clones stem from an unresolved V gene, and the remainder is unexplained. V and J calls and clone size are given by that table; D and trimming were obtained from the DNA. The sample contains approximately 30,000 clones, 70% to 80% of them found a single time. 30% of the sample is in the top ten clones. DNA was extracted from blood mononuclear cells, and the same DNA was used for both TCR and STAT3 sequencing.

This clonotype was sampled from a woman aged 50 to 60 with T-cell large granular lymphocyte leukemia. Some clones in this sample may be carry-over from other donors' samples. The age is the age at diagnosis. Sequencing was done on a sample of peripheral blood mononuclear cells. The V and J segments used are TRBV2 and TRBJ2-7; 7 bases in the middle match TRBD2. The DNA sequence is as follows: TGTGCCAGCAGCCTGGGAGGGTCCAACGAGCAGTACTTC. It translates as CASSLGGSNEQYF.